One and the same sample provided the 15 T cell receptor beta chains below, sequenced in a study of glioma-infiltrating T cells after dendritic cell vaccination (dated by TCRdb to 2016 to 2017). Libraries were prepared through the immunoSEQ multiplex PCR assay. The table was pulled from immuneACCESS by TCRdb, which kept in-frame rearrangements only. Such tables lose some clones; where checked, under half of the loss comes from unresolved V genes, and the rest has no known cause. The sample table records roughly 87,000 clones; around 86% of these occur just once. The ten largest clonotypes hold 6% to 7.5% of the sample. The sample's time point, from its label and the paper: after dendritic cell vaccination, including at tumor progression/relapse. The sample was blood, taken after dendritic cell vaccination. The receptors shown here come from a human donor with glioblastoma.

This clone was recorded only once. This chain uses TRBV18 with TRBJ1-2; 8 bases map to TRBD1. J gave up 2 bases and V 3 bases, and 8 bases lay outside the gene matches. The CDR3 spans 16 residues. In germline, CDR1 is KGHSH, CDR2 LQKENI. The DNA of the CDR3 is TGTGCCAGCTCACCCGGACAGGGTGGAGAGAACTATGGCTACACCTTC. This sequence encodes CASSPGQGGENYGYTF. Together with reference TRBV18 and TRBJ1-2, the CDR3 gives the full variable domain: NAGVMQNPRHLVRRRGQEARLRCSPMKGHSHVYWYRQLPEEGLKFMVYLQKENIIDESGMPKERFSAEFPKEGPSILRIQQVVRGDSAAYFCASSPGQGGENYGYTFGSGTRLTVV.

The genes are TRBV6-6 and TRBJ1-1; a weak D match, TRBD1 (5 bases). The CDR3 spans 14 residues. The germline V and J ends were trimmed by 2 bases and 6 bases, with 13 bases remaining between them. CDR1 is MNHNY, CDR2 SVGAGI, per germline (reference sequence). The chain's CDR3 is CASSYERTKAEAFF. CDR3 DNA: TGTGCCAGCAGTTACGAAAGGACAAAGGCTGAAGCTTTCTTT.

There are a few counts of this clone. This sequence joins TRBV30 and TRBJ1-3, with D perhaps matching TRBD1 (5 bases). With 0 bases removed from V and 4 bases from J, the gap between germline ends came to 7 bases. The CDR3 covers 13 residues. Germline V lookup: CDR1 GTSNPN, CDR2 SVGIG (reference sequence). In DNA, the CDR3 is TGTGCCTGGAGTGTGGGGCACGGAAACACCATATATTTT. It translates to CAWSVGHGNTIYF.

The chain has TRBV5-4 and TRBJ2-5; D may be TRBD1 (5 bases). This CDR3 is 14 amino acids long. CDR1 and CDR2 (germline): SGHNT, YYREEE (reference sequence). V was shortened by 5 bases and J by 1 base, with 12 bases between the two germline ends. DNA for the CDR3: TGTGCCAGCAGGCCCGACAGCCTCCAAGAGACCCAGTACTTC. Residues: CASRPDSLQETQYF.

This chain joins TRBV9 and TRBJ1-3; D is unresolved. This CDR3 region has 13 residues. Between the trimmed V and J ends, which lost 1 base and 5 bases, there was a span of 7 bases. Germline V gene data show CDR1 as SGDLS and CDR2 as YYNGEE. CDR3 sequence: CASSVTGRNTIYF. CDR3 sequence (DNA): TGTGCCAGCAGCGTAACTGGGCGAAACACCATATATTTT.

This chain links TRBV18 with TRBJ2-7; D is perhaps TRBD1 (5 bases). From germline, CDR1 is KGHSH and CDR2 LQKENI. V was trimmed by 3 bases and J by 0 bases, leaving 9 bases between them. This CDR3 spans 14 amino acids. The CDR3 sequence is CASSPSRDSYEQYF. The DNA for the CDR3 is TGTGCCAGCTCACCTTCCAGGGACTCCTACGAGCAGTACTTC.

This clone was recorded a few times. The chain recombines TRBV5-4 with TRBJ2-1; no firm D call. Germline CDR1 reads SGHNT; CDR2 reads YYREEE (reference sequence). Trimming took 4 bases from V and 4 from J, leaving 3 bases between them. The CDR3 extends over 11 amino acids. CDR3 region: CASSRYNEQFF. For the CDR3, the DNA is TGTGCCAGCAGCCGTTACAATGAGCAGTTCTTC.

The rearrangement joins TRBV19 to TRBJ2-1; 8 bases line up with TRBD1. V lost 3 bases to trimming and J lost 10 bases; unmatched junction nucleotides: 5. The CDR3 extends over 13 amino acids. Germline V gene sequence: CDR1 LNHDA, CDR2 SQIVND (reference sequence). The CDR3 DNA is TGTGCCAGTAGTATCCCCAGGGGGCGGGAGCAGTTCTTC. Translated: CASSIPRGREQFF.

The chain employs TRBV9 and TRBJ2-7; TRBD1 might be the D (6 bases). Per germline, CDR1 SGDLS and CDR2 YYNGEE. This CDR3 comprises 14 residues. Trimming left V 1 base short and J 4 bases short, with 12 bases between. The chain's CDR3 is CASSVKDRPYEQYF. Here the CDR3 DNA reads TGTGCCAGCAGCGTAAAGGACAGACCTTACGAGCAGTACTTC.

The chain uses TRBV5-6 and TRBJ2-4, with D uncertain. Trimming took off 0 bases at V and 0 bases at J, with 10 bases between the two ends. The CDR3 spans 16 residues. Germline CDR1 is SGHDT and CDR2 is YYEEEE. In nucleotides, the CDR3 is TGTGCCAGCAGCTTGGGGAGAAGCTTAGCCAAAAACATTCAGTACTTC. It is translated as CASSLGRSLAKNIQYF.

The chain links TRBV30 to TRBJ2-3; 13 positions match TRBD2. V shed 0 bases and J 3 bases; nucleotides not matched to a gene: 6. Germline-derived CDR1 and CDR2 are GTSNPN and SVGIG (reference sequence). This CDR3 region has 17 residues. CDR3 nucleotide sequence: TGTGCCTGGAGTGTATACCTACTAGCGGGGGGGACAGATACGCAGTATTTT. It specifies CAWSVYLLAGGTDTQYF.

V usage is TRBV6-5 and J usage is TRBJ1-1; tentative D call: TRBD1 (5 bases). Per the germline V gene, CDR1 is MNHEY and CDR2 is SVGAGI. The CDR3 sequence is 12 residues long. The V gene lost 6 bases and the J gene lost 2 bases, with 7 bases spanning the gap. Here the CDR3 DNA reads TGTGCCAGCAGGGGGGGAAACACTGAAGCTTTCTTT. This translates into CASRGGNTEAFF.

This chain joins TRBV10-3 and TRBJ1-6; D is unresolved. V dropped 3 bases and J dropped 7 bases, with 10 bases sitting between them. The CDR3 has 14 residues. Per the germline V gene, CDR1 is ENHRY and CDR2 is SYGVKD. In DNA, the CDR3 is TGTGCCATCAGTGACCCGGGTGCGAATTCACCCCTCCACTTT. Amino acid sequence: CAISDPGANSPLHF.

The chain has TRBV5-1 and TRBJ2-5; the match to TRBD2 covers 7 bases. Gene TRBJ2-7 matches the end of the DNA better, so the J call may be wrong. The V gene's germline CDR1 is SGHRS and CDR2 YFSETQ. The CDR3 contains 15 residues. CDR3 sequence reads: CASSSIGGTTYEQYF. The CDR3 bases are TGCGCCAGCAGCTCGATTGGGGGGACTACCTACGAGCAGTACTTC.

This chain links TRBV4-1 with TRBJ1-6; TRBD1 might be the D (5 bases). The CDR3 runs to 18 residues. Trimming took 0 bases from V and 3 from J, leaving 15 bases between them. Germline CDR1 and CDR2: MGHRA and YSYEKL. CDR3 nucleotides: TGCGCCAGCAGCCAAGAGGATGGCGCCAGGGTCTATAATTCACCCCTCCACTTT. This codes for CASSQEDGARVYNSPLHF.